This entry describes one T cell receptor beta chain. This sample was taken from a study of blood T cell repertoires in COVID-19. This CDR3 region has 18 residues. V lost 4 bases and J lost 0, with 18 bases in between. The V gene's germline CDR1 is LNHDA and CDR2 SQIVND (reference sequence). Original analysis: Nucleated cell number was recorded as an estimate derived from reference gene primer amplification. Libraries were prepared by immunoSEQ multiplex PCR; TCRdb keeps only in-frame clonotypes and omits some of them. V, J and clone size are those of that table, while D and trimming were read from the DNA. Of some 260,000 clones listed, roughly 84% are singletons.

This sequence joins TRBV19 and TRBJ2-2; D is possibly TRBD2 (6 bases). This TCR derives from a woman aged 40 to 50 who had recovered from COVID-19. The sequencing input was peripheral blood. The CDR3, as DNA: TGTGCCAGTAGTAGGAGGGGAGCCTTCGCCACGAACACCGGGGAGCTGTTTTTT. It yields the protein CASSRRGAFATNTGELFF.